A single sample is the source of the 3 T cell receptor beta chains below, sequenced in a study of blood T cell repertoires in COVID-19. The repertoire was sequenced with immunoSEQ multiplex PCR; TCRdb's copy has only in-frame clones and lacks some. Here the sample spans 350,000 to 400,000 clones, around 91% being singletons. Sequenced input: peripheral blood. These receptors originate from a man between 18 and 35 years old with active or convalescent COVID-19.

In nucleotides, the CDR3 is TGCGCCAGCAGCCTGTCCGGGTCCGGGGAGCAGTACTTC. Protein product: CASSLSGSGEQYF. This chain connects TRBV5-1 to TRBJ2-7; the D is unclear. CDR1 and CDR2 from the germline V gene are SGHRS and YFSETQ. V dropped 4 bases and J dropped 7 bases, with 15 bases sitting between them. This CDR3 is built from 13 residues.

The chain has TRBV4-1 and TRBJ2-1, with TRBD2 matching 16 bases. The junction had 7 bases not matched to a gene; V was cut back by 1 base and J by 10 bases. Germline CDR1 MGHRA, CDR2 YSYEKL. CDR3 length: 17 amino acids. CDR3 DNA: TGCGCCAGCAGCCAAGTCCCAGGGACTAGCGGGAGGGGAGAGCAGTTCTTC. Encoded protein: CASSQVPGTSGRGEQFF.

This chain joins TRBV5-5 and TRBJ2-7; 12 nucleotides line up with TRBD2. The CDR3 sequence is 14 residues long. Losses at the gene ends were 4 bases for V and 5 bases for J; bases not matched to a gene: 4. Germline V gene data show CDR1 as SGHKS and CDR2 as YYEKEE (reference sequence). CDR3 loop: CASSHRLAGDEQYF. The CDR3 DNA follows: TGTGCCAGCAGCCACCGACTAGCGGGGGACGAGCAGTACTTC.